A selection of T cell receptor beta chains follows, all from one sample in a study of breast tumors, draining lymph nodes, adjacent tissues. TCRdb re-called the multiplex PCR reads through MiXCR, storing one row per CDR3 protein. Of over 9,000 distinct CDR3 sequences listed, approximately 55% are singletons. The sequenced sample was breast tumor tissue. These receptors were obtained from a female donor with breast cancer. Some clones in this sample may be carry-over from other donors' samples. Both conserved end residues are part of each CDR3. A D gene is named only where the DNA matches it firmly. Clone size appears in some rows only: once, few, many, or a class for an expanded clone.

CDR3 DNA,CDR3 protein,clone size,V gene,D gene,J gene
TGTGCCACCAGTGCCTATGGGGGGAACGAGCAGTACTTC,CATSAYGGNEQYF,-,TRBV24-1,-,TRBJ2-7
TGTGCCAGCGGGAGTTCCTACGAGCAGTACTTC,CASGSSYEQYF,-,TRBV14,-,TRBJ2-7
TGTGCCAGCAGTGTAGGGTCGCCCGTTCATTCAGATACGCAGTATTTT,CASSVGSPVHSDTQYF,-,TRBV2,-,TRBJ2-3
TGTGCCAGCAGTCGACAGGGCACGAACTATGGCTACACCTTC,CASSRQGTNYGYTF,-,TRBV5-6,TRBD1,TRBJ1-2
TGTGCCAGCAGTCACCCAAACAGGAGGGACTACAATGAGCAGTTCTTC,CASSHPNRRDYNEQFF,-,TRBV6-2/TRBV6-3,-,TRBJ2-1
TGTGCCATCTCTCCGGGACAAATAGACTATGGCTACACCTTC,CAISPGQIDYGYTF,-,TRBV10-3,-,TRBJ1-2
-,CSARGQLSEKLFFGSGTQYF,-,TRBV20-1,-,TRBJ2-5
TGTGCCTGGAGTGTCGGCGGGTCCGGGGAGCTGTTTTTT,CAWSVGGSGELFF,many,TRBV30,-,TRBJ2-2
TGTGCCAGCAGTGGTTGGGGACAGGGCGGCGAGCAGTTCTTC,CASSGWGQGGEQFF,few,TRBV2,TRBD1,TRBJ2-1
TGTGCCAGCTCGTACGGGAGCTACGAGCAGTACTTC,CASSYGSYEQYF,-,TRBV25-1,-,TRBJ2-7
-,CASSYLSGDEQYFGPGTEAFF,-,TRBV6-2/TRBV6-3,-,TRBJ1-1
TGTGCCAGCAGTCCACTGACAGGGGCCACTGAAGCTTTCTTT,CASSPLTGATEAFF,many,TRBV12-3/TRBV12-4,TRBD1,TRBJ1-1
TGTGCCAGCAGTCCCCCCGGAGGGCCCTACGAGCAGTACTTC,CASSPPGGPYEQYF,-,TRBV28,-,TRBJ2-7
TGCGCCAGCAGCTTAGGGCCGTCAGGGCCCTTGGAGCCCCAGCATTTT,CASSLGPSGPLEPQHF,many,TRBV5-1,-,TRBJ1-5
TGCAGCGTTGCTCAGGGGATTAATTCACCCCTCCACTTT,CSVAQGINSPLHF,medium-sized,TRBV29-1,-,TRBJ1-6
TGTGCCAGCAGCCAAGATCGGACAGGGGATGGCTACACCTTC,CASSQDRTGDGYTF,-,TRBV4-2,TRBD1,TRBJ1-2
TGTGCCAGCAGCTTAAGCGGGGGGGCGATCAATGAGCAGTTCTTC,CASSLSGGAINEQFF,-,TRBV11-3,TRBD2,TRBJ2-1
TGTGCCAGCAGCCCGAGGGGTGAAGGGGGTCAGACCCAGTACTTC,CASSPRGEGGQTQYF,-,TRBV11-3,-,TRBJ2-5
TGTGCCAGCAGTTTAGCCGGGACAGGGCACTCCTACGAGCAGTACTTC,CASSLAGTGHSYEQYF,-,TRBV28,TRBD1,TRBJ2-7
TGTGCCAGCAGCGTGGGGGGCGGTTGGCAGCCCCAGCATTTT,CASSVGGGWQPQHF,few,TRBV6-1,-,TRBJ1-5
TGTGCCACCAGCAGAGACACTCAGCCCCAGCATTTT,CATSRDTQPQHF,few,TRBV15,-,TRBJ1-5
TGCGCCAGCAGTGAGATCGGGTACTCCTATAATTCACCCCTCCACTTT,CASSEIGYSYNSPLHF,-,TRBV10-2,-,TRBJ1-6
TGTGCCAGCAGTACAGTTGACAATCAGCCCCAGCAGTACTTC,CASSTVDNQPQQYF,-,TRBV6-5,-,TRBJ2-7
TGCAGTGTCCTGCGGCGCGGGGAATTGGGGAAGACCCAGTACTTC,CSVLRRGELGKTQYF,large,TRBV20-1,-,TRBJ2-5
TGTGCCAGCAGTTTATACAATCAGCCCCAGCATTTT,CASSLYNQPQHF,many,TRBV6-1,-,TRBJ1-5
TGTGCCAGCAGTTTGACTAGCGGGAGTGGGTATGAGCAGTTCTTC,CASSLTSGSGYEQFF,-,TRBV2,TRBD2,TRBJ2-1
TGTGCCAGCAGTGGGGGACAGGGAACCCTCCACTTT,CASSGGQGTLHF,few,TRBV2,TRBD1,TRBJ1-6
TGTGCCAGCAGCCGGGACAGGGCATCACCCCTCCACTTT,CASSRDRASPLHF,-,TRBV7-3,TRBD1,TRBJ1-6
TGTGCCAGCAGTTCCACAGGGGGCTTCTATGGCTACACCTTC,CASSSTGGFYGYTF,-,TRBV28,TRBD1,TRBJ1-2
TGTGCCAGCAGTATGGCCGACAGACAAGAGACCCAGTACTTC,CASSMADRQETQYF,-,TRBV2,-,TRBJ2-5
TGTGCCACCAGTGATTTCCAGGGGAATGGCTACACCTTC,CATSDFQGNGYTF,medium-sized,TRBV24-1,-,TRBJ1-2
TGTGCCACTCAGAGCGGGACTCCCTACGAGCAGTACTTC,CATQSGTPYEQYF,-,TRBV19,TRBD2,TRBJ2-7
TGCGTCAGCAGCCAAGTTAGCGGGGCATCCACAGATACGCAGTATTTT,CVSSQVSGASTDTQYF,-,TRBV4-3,TRBD2,TRBJ2-3
TGTGCCAGCAGTTCCGCTTATTCACCCCTCCACTTT,CASSSAYSPLHF,-,TRBV6-1,-,TRBJ1-6
TGTGCCAGCAGCCAAGAATCATTGTATAGCAATCAGCCCCAGCATTTT,CASSQESLYSNQPQHF,-,TRBV4-2,-,TRBJ1-5
TGTGCCAGCAGTGAATACGGGGGAAACACAGATACGCAGTATTTT,CASSEYGGNTDTQYF,-,TRBV25-1,-,TRBJ2-3
TGTGCCAGCAGTTTGGGGGGTGGAGGTCAGCCCCAGCATTTT,CASSLGGGGQPQHF,-,TRBV12-3/TRBV12-4,-,TRBJ1-5
TGTGCCAGCAGGACCGGGACTAGCTCCTACGAGCAGTACTTC,CASRTGTSSYEQYF,few,TRBV2,TRBD2,TRBJ2-7
TGTGCCACCACCGCATGGGAGCGGGGTACCGGGGAGCTGTTCTTT,CATTAWERGTGELFF,once,TRBV19,TRBD2,TRBJ2-2
TGCGCCAGCAGCTTTGGACAGTCCTACGAGCAGTACTTC,CASSFGQSYEQYF,few,TRBV5-1,-,TRBJ2-7
TGTGCCAGCAGCTTAGTTAGCGGGTACAATGAGCAGTTCTTC,CASSLVSGYNEQFF,-,TRBV7-8,TRBD2,TRBJ2-1
TGTGCCGTCTCGCTCGGGAATGAGCAGTTCTTC,CAVSLGNEQFF,-,TRBV3-1,-,TRBJ2-1
TGTGCCAGCAGCCAGACGGGACTAGCGGGCACAGATACGCAGTATTTT,CASSQTGLAGTDTQYF,-,TRBV12-3/TRBV12-4,TRBD2,TRBJ2-3
TGTGCCAGCAGCTTAGTCTCCTACGAGCAGTACTTC,CASSLVSYEQYF,few,TRBV7-2,-,TRBJ2-7